One sample yielded the 29 T cell receptor beta chains listed below, sequenced in a study of blood T cells in healthy people across ages. Using a J-beta primer mix together with a sample-barcoded 5' primer, a second PCR was run for about 6 to 12 cycles. MiXCR was run by TCRdb on the 5' RACE reads, yielding one entry per CDR3 protein. The table shows about 1.5 million distinct CDR3 sequences, with roughly two fifths occurring only once. The sequenced material came from blood. The receptors here all came from a woman aged 18-30 years in good health.

V and J are TRBV9 and TRBJ2-5; 9 bases align to TRBD1. Germline V gene sequence: CDR1 SGDLS, CDR2 YYNGEE. The length of the CDR3 is 15 residues. Trimming at V came to 0 bases and at J to 11 bases, leaving 11 bases not matched to a gene. The CDR3 is CASSVVQGAYNEQYF. Written as DNA, the CDR3 is TGTGCCAGCAGCGTAGTACAGGGGGCCTACAATGAGCAGTACTTC.

V usage is TRBV20-1 and J usage is TRBJ1-5, with D possibly being TRBD1 (5 bases). The CDR3 totals 17 residues. Germline CDR1 DFQATT, CDR2 SNEGSKA (reference sequence). V dropped 3 bases and J dropped 0 bases, with 18 bases sitting between them. The CDR3 DNA follows: TGCAGTGCTAGGGACCTGGGGGGAATCTATAGCAATCAGCCCCAGCATTTT. This sequence encodes CSARDLGGIYSNQPQHF.

V gene TRBV7-2 combines with J gene TRBJ1-2; TRBD1 matches 9 bases. V lost 2 bases, J lost 6 bases, and 4 bases stayed unmatched. Germline CDR1 reads SGHTA; CDR2 reads FQGNSA. The CDR3 spans 14 residues. CDR3 nucleotide sequence: TGTGCCAGCAGCTTATGGACAGGGGATAATGGCTACACCTTC. It translates to CASSLWTGDNGYTF.

The chain has TRBV6-2 or TRBV6-3 and TRBJ2-1; a weak D match, TRBD2 (5 bases). Germline CDR1 reads MNHEY; CDR2 reads SVGEGT. The CDR3 has 13 residues. The ends were cut back, 6 bases at V and 13 bases at J, with 19 bases in the middle. CDR3: CASSVTGFETQFF. CDR3 nucleotides: TGTGCCAGCAGCGTTACGGGGTTCGAGACCCAGTTCTTC.

The V call is TRBV4-3, the J call TRBJ2-5, with 11 bases aligning to TRBD2. V was clipped by 0 bases and J by 3 bases; unmatched bases: 0. This CDR3 spans 15 amino acids. The germline gives CDR1 LGHNA, CDR2 YSLEER. The chain's CDR3 is CASSQEGLAEETQYF. The CDR3 DNA is TGCGCCAGCAGCCAAGAGGGACTAGCGGAAGAGACCCAGTACTTC.

The genes are TRBV4-3 and TRBJ1-4, with TRBD1 as a possible D gene (6 bases). The CDR3 sequence is 17 residues long. Trimming left V 4 bases short and J 5 bases short, with 20 bases between. Germline V gene data show CDR1 as LGHNA and CDR2 as YSLEER. The CDR3 DNA reads TGCGCCAGCAGCCCTCAGGGGCTCCCCTACGTGAATGAAAAACTGTTTTTT. Encoded protein: CASSPQGLPYVNEKLFF.

This clonotype was counted at least ten times. J is TRBJ2-1 and V is TRBV29-1; a possible D gene is TRBD1 (6 bases). V was pared by 1 base and J by 4 bases, with 11 bases between. Germline values: CDR1 SQVTM, CDR2 ANQGSEA. The CDR3 spans 14 residues. The CDR3 DNA is TGCAGCGTTGAAGGGGGGCAGGCTTACAATGAGCAGTTCTTC. This sequence encodes CSVEGGQAYNEQFF.

The chain uses TRBV7-8 and TRBJ1-1; TRBD1 matches 10 bases. This CDR3 is built from 15 residues. The V and J ends lost 2 bases and 4 bases, in that order; junction bases with no gene match: 4. CDR1 is SGHVS and CDR2 is FQNEAQ in the germline V gene. The CDR3 DNA is TGTGCCAGCAGCTTAAGGGACAGGGGTATCACTGAAGCTTTCTTT. Encoded protein: CASSLRDRGITEAFF.

This clonotype was recorded a few times. The chain has TRBV30 and TRBJ1-2; a weak D match, TRBD1 (5 bases). CDR3 length: 12 residues. The germline CDR1 and CDR2 sequences are GTSNPN and SVGIG (reference sequence). Trimming took off 4 bases at V and 2 bases at J, with 8 bases between the two ends. Here the CDR3 reads CAWKAGNYGYTF. In nucleotides, the CDR3 is TGTGCCTGGAAGGCAGGGAACTATGGCTACACCTTC.

This chain joins TRBV28 and TRBJ1-6, with TRBD1 matching over 7 bases. Germline-derived CDR1 and CDR2 are MDHEN and SYDVKM. This CDR3 is built from 13 residues. With 5 bases clipped from V and 9 bases from J, the junction kept 4 bases outside the gene matches. In nucleotides, the CDR3 is TGTGCCAGCAGTACAGGGGACCTTTCACCCCTCCACTTT. It translates to CASSTGDLSPLHF.

This clonotype appeared a few times. This chain connects TRBV9 to TRBJ2-7, with D possibly matching TRBD1 (5 bases). The CDR3 length is 15 residues. Trimming took off 4 bases at V and 1 base at J, with 15 bases between the two ends. Per germline, CDR1 SGDLS and CDR2 YYNGEE. CDR3 residues: CASSRMGPSSYEQYF. The CDR3 nucleotides are TGTGCCAGCAGCCGGATGGGGCCCTCATCCTACGAGCAGTACTTC. The complete variable domain, with remaining parts taken from reference TRBV9 and TRBJ2-7, reads DSGVTQTPKHLITATGQRVTLRCSPRSGDLSVYWYQQSLDQGLQFLIQYYNGEERAKGNILERFSAQQFPDLHSELNLSSLELGDSALYFCASSRMGPSSYEQYFGPGTRLTVT.

This clonotype has more than one count but fewer than ten. The CDR3 nucleotides read TGCAGCGTAGAACAGGGGGTTAACTATGGCTACACCTTC. Its protein product is CSVEQGVNYGYTF. This sequence joins TRBV29-1 and TRBJ1-2; the match to TRBD1 covers 8 bases. Germline CDR1 is SQVTM and CDR2 is ANQGSEA. This CDR3 comprises 13 residues. Trimming removed 6 bases from V and 1 base from J; junction bases left unmatched: 4.

This chain joins TRBV7-9 and TRBJ1-1, with D hard to call. The length of the CDR3 is 14 residues. Germline lookup yields CDR1 SEHNR and CDR2 FQNEAQ (reference sequence). Trimming stripped 4 bases from V and 0 bases from J, with 9 bases between. In nucleotides, the CDR3 is TGTGCCAGCAGCTCCAGAGGTATGAACACTGAAGCTTTCTTT. It specifies CASSSRGMNTEAFF.

This chain links TRBV24-1 with TRBJ2-1; D may be TRBD2 (6 bases). The CDR3 has 14 residues. V shed 2 bases and J shed 8 bases, with 12 bases lying between them. The germline V gene encodes CDR1 KGHDR and CDR2 SFDVKD. CDR3 bases: TGTGCCACCAGTGATTGGAGGGGTTCTGATGAGCAGTTCTTC. This gives the protein CATSDWRGSDEQFF.

A few counts support this clonotype. The gene calls are TRBV7-9 and TRBJ1-1, with D unresolved. Germline CDR1 SEHNR, CDR2 FQNEAQ (reference sequence). V was clipped by 3 bases and J by 3 bases, with 5 bases between them. CDR3 size: 12 residues. CDR3 coding DNA: TGTGCCAGCAGCTTTCTCCACACTGAAGCTTTCTTT. This codes for CASSFLHTEAFF.

On this clonotype itself: An end of the junction does not agree with germline; a read error may underlie this. This chain's CDR3 is CSAREGGYEEYF. The CDR3, as DNA: TGCAGTGCTCGCGAGGGGGGCTACGAGGAGTACTTC. This sequence joins TRBV20-1 and TRBJ2-7, with D perhaps TRBD1 or TRBD2 (6 bases each). Germline lookup yields CDR1 DFQATT and CDR2 SNEGSKA (reference sequence). The CDR3 spans 12 residues.

The chain links TRBV27 to TRBJ2-7; the D call may be TRBD1 or TRBD2 (5 bases each). Germline loops: CDR1 MNHEY, CDR2 SMNVEV (reference sequence). Trimming removed 6 bases at V and 2 bases at J, with 11 bases between. The CDR3 extends over 13 amino acids. The CDR3 nucleotides read TGTGCCAGCAGAGGGACGGTAGCCTACGAGCAGTACTTC. This sequence encodes CASRGTVAYEQYF.

This clonotype was observed a single time. J is TRBJ1-4 and V is TRBV7-2; a possible D gene is TRBD1 (5 bases). Per the germline V gene, CDR1 is SGHTA and CDR2 is FQGNSA. The CDR3 sequence is 15 residues long. V was clipped by 2 bases and J by 8 bases, with 15 bases between them. CDR3 sequence (DNA): TGTGCCAGCAGCTTACAGGGTTTTTGGGCGGAAAAACTGTTTTTT. Translating it yields CASSLQGFWAEKLFF.

This clonotype was counted between two and nine times. This sequence joins TRBV7-8 and TRBJ2-7; 11 bases are a match to TRBD2. Germline CDR1 is SGHVS and CDR2 is FQNEAQ. This CDR3 comprises 15 residues. The ends lost 5 bases at V and 3 bases at J; junction bases unmatched: 6. CDR3 loop: CASSISGRALYEQYF. Written as DNA, the CDR3 is TGTGCCAGCAGCATTAGCGGGAGGGCCCTCTACGAGCAGTACTTC.

The genes are TRBV28 and TRBJ1-5; D unresolved. Germline CDR1 and CDR2: MDHEN and SYDVKM. The CDR3 runs 16 residues. V was cut by 5 bases and J by 2 bases, with 16 bases left in between. CDR3 nucleotides: TGTGCCAGCAGTACTTGGACGTACGGAGGCAATCAGCCCCAGCATTTT. The encoded protein is CASSTWTYGGNQPQHF.

This rearrangement joins TRBV6-5 to TRBJ1-2; D might be TRBD1 (6 bases). The ends were cut back, 5 bases at V and 3 bases at J, with 10 bases in the middle. CDR3 size: 13 residues. Germline V gene data show CDR1 as MNHEY and CDR2 as SVGAGI. The CDR3 sequence is CASSLHRDYGYTF. The CDR3 nucleotides read TGTGCCAGCAGTCTTCACAGGGACTATGGCTACACCTTC.

CDR3 DNA: TGTGCCAGCAGCTTAGGCCTCTCTCGGGAGTCAGATACGCAGTATTTT. The encoded protein is CASSLGLSRESDTQYF. The rearrangement links TRBV11-2 to TRBJ2-3; D possibly corresponds to TRBD2 (6 bases). CDR3 length: 16 amino acids. CDR1 is SGHAT, CDR2 FQNNGV, per germline. V lost 1 base and J lost 4, with 15 bases in between. The full variable domain, completed using reference TRBV11-2 and TRBJ2-3, is EAGVAQSPRYKIIEKRQSVAFWCNPISGHATLYWYQQILGQGPKLLIQFQNNGVVDDSQLPKDRFSAERLKGVDSTLKIQPAKLEDSAVYLCASSLGLSRESDTQYFGPGTRLTVL.

This clonotype was counted between two and nine times. The J gene is TRBJ2-3, the V gene TRBV29-1; D not resolved. V shed 6 bases and J shed 2 bases, with 12 bases lying between them. This CDR3 region has 13 residues. CDR1 and CDR2 from the germline V gene are SQVTM and ANQGSEA. This chain's CDR3 is CSVVRIFTDTQYF. The CDR3 region has the DNA TGCAGCGTGGTGCGGATCTTCACAGATACGCAGTATTTT.

This clonotype showed up just a few times. This chain connects TRBV28 to TRBJ2-3; the D is unclear. Germline CDR1 MDHEN, CDR2 SYDVKM. CDR3 length equals 13 residues. V was shortened by 4 bases and J by 10 bases, with 15 bases between the two germline ends. Here the CDR3 DNA reads TGTGCCAGCAGTTACCCACTAATCCCGGCGCAGTATTTT. Translation gives CASSYPLIPAQYF.

This clonotype was seen at least ten times. This sequence joins TRBV7-9 and TRBJ2-5, with 7 bases matching TRBD2. V gave up 4 bases and J gave up 6 bases; unmatched junction bases: 8. This CDR3 region has 14 residues. The V gene's germline CDR1 is SEHNR and CDR2 FQNEAQ (reference sequence). The CDR3 bases are TGTGCCAGCAGCTCCCAGCGCGGGAGTCAGACCCAGTACTTC. This encodes CASSSQRGSQTQYF.

The V call is TRBV11-1, the J call TRBJ2-4; D remains unclear. The J call may be mistaken, given a closer DNA end match to TRBJ2-7. Germline V gene lookup returns CDR1 SGHAT and CDR2 FQDESV (reference sequence). The CDR3 extends over 15 amino acids. CDR3 in amino acids: CASSLRASPSYEQYF. DNA for the CDR3: TGTGCCAGCAGCTTAAGGGCCAGTCCCTCCTACGAGCAGTACTTC.

The V call is TRBV29-1, the J call TRBJ2-1; 8 bases agree with TRBD2. Germline lookup yields CDR1 SQVTM and CDR2 ANQGSEA. V shed 7 bases, J shed 10 bases, and the junction held 6 bases outside the gene matches. The CDR3 is 11 amino acids. CDR3 amino acids: CSGGTREEQFF. In DNA form, the CDR3 reads TGCAGCGGGGGGACTAGAGAGGAGCAGTTCTTC.

This clonotype was recorded only once. Since no conserved phenylalanine or tryptophan closes the CDR3, a read error is the likely cause. This chain links TRBV7-9 with TRBJ2-7, with a tentative D call TRBD1 (5 bases). V lost 8 bases to trimming and J lost 1 base, with 12 bases between them. The CDR3 is made up of 13 amino acids. Germline CDR1 and CDR2: SEHNR and FQNEAQ (reference sequence). The CDR3 protein is CASAAQVSYEQYS. CDR3 nucleotides: TGTGCCAGCGCAGCACAGGTTTCCTACGAGCAGTACTCC.

In this sample, this clonotype turned up once. The CDR3 DNA is TGTGCCAGCAGCTTCCCCCAGGGGACTTCATTCACCGGGGAGCTGTTTTTT. Protein sequence: CASSFPQGTSFTGELFF. V usage is TRBV7-2 and J usage is TRBJ2-2; D may correspond to TRBD1 or TRBD2 (6 bases each). CDR3 length: 17 residues. V lost 3 bases and J lost 4, with 18 bases in between. The germline V gene encodes CDR1 SGHTA and CDR2 FQGNSA.